This T cell receptor beta chain came from a study of blood T cell repertoires in COVID-19. The overall study: The samples span acute and convalescent COVID-19 from the United States, Italy and Spain. PBMCs, B-cell-depleted T cells, or T cells provided the cDNA or gDNA that made up the material.

In the original analysis: Reference gene primer amplification gave estimated nucleated cell counts. Here immunoSEQ multiplex PCR was the method, and the copy in TCRdb shows in-frame clones only, minus some. For V, J and clone size, that table is used; D and trimming come from the DNA. The table lists 250,000 to 300,000 clones, about 85% of them singletons. This clone occurred a few times. The CDR3 extends over 14 amino acids. Trimming stripped 5 bases from V and 1 base from J, with 10 bases between. From germline, CDR1 is SGHNT and CDR2 YYREEE (reference sequence). Sequencing was done on a sample of peripheral blood. V gene TRBV5-4 combines with J gene TRBJ1-3; tentatively, D is TRBD1 (6 bases). The receptor's source is a man aged 18 to 29 with active or convalescent COVID-19. Written as DNA, the CDR3 is TGTGCCAGCAGGCCCGGACAGTCTGGAAACACCATATATTTT. Translation: CASRPGQSGNTIYF.